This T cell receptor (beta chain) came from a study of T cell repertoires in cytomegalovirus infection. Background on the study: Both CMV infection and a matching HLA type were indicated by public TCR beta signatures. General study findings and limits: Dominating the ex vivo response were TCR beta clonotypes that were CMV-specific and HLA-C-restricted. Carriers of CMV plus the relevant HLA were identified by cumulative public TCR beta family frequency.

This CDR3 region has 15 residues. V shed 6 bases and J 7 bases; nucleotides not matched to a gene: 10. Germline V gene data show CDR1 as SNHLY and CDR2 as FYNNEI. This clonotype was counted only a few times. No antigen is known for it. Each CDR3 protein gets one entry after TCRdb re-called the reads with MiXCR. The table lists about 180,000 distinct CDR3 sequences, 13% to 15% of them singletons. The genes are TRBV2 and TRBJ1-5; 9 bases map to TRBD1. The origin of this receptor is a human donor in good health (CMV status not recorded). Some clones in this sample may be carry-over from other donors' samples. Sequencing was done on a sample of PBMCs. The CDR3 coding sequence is TGTGCCAGCAGGAAGGGGGACAGGGTTACCCAGCCCCAGCATTTT. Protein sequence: CASRKGDRVTQPQHF.